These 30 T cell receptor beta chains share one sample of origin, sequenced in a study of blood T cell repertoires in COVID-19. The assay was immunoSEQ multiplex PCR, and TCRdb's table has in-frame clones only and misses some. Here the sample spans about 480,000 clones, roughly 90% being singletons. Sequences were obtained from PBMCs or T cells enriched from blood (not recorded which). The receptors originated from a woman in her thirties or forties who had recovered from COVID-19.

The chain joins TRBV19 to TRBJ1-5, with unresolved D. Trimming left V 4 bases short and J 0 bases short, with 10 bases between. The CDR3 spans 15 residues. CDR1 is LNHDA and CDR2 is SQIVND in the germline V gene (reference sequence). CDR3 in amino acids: CASSRGIYSNQPQHF. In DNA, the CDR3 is TGTGCCAGTAGTAGAGGGATATATAGCAATCAGCCCCAGCATTTT.

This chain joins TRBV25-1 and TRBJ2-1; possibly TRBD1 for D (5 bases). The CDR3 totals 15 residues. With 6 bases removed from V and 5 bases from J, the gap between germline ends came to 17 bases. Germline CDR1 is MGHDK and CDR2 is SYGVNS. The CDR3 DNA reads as TGTGCCAGCAGCAGGGAAGGTTGGTTCAACAATGAGCAGTTCTTC. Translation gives CASSREGWFNNEQFF.

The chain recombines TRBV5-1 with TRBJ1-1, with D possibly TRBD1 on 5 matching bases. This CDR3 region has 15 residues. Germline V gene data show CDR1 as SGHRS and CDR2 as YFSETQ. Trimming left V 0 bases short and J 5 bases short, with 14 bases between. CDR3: CASSLGHLGGTEAFF. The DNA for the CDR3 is TGCGCCAGCAGCTTGGGTCATTTGGGGGGTACTGAAGCTTTCTTT.

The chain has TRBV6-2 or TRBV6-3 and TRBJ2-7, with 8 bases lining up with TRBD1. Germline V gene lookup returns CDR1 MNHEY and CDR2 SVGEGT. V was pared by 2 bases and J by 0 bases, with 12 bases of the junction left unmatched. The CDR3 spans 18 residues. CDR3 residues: CASSYNDMGQADSYEQYF. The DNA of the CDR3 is TGTGCCAGCAGTTACAATGACATGGGACAGGCTGACTCCTACGAGCAGTACTTC.

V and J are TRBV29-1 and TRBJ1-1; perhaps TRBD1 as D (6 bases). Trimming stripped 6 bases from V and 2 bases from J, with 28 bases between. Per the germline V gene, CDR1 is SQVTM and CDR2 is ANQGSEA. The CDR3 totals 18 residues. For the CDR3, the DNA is TGCAGCGTCCGACGGCTCTACGGAGTCAGGGGTGGAAACACTGAAGCTTTCTTT. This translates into CSVRRLYGVRGGNTEAFF.

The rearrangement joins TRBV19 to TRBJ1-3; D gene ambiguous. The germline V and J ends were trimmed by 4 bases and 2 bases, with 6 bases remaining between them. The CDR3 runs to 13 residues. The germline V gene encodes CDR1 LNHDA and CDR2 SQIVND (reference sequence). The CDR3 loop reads CASSTVPGNTIYF. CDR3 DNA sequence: TGTGCCAGTAGTACCGTTCCTGGAAACACCATATATTTT.

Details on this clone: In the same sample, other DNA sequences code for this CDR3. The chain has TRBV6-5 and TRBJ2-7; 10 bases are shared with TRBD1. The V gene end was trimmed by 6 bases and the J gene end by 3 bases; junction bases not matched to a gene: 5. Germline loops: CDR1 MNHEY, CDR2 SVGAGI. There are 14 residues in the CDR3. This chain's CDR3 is CASRMGQGIYEQYF. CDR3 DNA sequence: TGTGCCAGCAGGATGGGACAGGGGATCTACGAGCAGTACTTC.

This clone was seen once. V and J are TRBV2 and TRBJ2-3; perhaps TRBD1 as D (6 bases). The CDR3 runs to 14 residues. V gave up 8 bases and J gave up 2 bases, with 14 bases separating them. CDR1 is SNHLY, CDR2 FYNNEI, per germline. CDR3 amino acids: CASDSQGSTDTQYF. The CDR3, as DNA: TGTGCCAGCGATTCCCAGGGGTCCACAGATACGCAGTATTTT. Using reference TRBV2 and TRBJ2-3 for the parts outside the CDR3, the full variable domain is EPEVTQTPSHQVTQMGQEVILRCVPISNHLYFYWYRQILGQKVEFLVSFYNNEISEKSEIFDDQFSVERPDGSNFTLKIRSTKLEDSAMYFCASDSQGSTDTQYFGPGTRLTVL.

The CDR3 here is CSVEGQNYGYTF. CDR3 coding DNA: TGCAGCGTTGAGGGACAAAACTATGGCTACACCTTC. V is TRBV29-1 and J is TRBJ1-2; perhaps TRBD1 as D (6 bases). CDR1 is SQVTM, CDR2 ANQGSEA, per germline. The V end was cut by 3 bases, the J end by 2 bases, with 7 bases between. The CDR3 covers 12 residues.

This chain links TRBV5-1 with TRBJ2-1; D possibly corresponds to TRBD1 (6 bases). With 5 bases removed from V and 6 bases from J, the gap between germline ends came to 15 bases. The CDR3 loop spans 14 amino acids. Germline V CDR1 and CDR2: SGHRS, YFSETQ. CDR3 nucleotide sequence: TGCGCCAGCAGTACCGGGACCAGGGGCAATGAGCAGTTCTTC. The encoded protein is CASSTGTRGNEQFF.

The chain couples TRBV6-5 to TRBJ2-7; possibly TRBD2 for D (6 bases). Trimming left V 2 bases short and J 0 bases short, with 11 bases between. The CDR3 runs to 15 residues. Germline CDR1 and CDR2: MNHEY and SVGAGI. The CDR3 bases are TGTGCCAGCAGTTACACGAAGACTAGCTCCTACGAGCAGTACTTC. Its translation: CASSYTKTSSYEQYF.

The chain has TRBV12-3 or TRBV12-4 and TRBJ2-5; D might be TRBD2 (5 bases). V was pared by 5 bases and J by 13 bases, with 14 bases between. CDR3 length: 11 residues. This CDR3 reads CASSPGLSRYF. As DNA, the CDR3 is TGTGCCAGCAGTCCGGGGTTATCCCGGTACTTC.

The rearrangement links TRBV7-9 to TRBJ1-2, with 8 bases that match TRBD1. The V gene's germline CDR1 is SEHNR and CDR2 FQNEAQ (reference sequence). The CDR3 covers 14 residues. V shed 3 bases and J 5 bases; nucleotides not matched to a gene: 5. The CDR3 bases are TGTGCCAGCAGCTTTGGGACAGGAACTTATGGCTACACCTTC. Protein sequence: CASSFGTGTYGYTF. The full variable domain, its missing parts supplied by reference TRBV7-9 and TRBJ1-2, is DTGVSQNPRHKITKRGQNVTFRCDPISEHNRLYWYRQTLGQGPEFLTYFQNEAQLEKSRLLSDRFSAERPKGSFSTLEIQRTEQGDSAMYLCASSFGTGTYGYTFGSGTRLTVV.

In DNA, the CDR3 is TGTGCCAGCAGCGGTACAGGGGATGGTGAAGCTTTCTTT. Amino acid sequence: CASSGTGDGEAFF. The J gene is TRBJ1-1, the V gene TRBV9; 7 bases are a match to TRBD1. Unmatched junction bases numbered 6, after V lost 3 bases and J lost 7 bases. Germline lookup yields CDR1 SGDLS and CDR2 YYNGEE. The CDR3 has 13 amino acids.

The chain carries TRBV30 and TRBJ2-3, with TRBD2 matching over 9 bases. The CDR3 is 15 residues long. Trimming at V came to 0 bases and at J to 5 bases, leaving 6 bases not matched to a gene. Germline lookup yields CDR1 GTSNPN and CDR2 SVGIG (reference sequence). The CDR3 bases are TGTGCCTGGAGTGTTGGACTAGCGTCGGGAGATACGCAGTATTTT. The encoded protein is CAWSVGLASGDTQYF.

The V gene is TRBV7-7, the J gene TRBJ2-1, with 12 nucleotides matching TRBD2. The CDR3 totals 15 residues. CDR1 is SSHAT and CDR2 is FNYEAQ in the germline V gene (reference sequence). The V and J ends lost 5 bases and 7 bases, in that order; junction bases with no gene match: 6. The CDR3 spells CASSLHGTSGNEQFF. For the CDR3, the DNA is TGTGCCAGCAGCCTACACGGGACTAGCGGGAATGAGCAGTTCTTC.

The CDR3 here is CATSRDSNYGYTF. The CDR3 DNA follows: TGTGCCACCAGCAGAGATAGTAACTATGGCTACACCTTC. The rearrangement uses TRBV15 and TRBJ1-2, with D unclear. V gave up 0 bases and J gave up 1 base, with 3 bases separating them. In germline, CDR1 is LNHNV, CDR2 YYDKDF (reference sequence). The CDR3 loop spans 13 amino acids.

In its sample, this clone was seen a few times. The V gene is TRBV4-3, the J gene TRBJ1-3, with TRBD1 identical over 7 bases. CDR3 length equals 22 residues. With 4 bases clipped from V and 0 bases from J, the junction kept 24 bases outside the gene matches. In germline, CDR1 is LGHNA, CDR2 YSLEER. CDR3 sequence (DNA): TGCGCCAGCAGCCTGTTCCCCCCGGGACAGACCATAACTGCCCACTCTGGAAACACCATATATTTT. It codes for CASSLFPPGQTITAHSGNTIYF.

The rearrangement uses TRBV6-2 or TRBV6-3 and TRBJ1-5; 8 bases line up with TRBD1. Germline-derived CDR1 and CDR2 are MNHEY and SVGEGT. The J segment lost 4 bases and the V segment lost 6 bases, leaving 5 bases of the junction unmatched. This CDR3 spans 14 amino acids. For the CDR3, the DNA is TGTGCCAGCAGCCCGGGACAGGTTAATCAGCCCCAGCATTTT. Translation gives CASSPGQVNQPQHF.

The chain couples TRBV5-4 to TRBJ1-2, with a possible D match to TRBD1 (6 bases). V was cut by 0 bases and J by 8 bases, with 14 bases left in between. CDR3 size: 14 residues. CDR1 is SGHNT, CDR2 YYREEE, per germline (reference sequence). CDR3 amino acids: CASSLDDRPLGYTF. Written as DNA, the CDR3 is TGTGCCAGCAGCTTGGACGACAGGCCTTTGGGCTACACCTTC.

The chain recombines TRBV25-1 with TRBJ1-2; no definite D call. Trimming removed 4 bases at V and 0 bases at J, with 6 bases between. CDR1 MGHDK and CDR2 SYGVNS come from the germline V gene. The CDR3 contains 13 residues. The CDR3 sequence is CASSVKTNYGYTF. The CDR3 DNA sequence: TGTGCCAGCAGTGTAAAAACTAACTATGGCTACACCTTC.

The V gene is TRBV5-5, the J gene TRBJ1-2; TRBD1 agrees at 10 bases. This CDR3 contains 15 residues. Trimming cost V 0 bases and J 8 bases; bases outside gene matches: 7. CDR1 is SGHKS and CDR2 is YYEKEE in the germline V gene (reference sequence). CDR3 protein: CASSLGYGTGDGYTF. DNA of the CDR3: TGTGCCAGCAGCTTGGGTTACGGGACAGGGGACGGCTACACCTTC.

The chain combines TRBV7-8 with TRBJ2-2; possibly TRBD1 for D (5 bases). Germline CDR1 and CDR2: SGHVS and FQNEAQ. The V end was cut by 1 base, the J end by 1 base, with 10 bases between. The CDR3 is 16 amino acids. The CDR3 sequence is CASSLVRTKNTGELFF. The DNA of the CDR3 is TGTGCCAGCAGCTTAGTCCGGACAAAGAACACCGGGGAGCTGTTTTTT.

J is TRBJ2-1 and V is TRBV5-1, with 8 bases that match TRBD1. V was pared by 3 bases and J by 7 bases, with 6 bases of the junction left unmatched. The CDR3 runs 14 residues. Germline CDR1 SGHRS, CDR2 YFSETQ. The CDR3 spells CASSSGQVINEQFF. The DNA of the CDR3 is TGCGCCAGCAGCTCGGGACAGGTGATAAATGAGCAGTTCTTC.

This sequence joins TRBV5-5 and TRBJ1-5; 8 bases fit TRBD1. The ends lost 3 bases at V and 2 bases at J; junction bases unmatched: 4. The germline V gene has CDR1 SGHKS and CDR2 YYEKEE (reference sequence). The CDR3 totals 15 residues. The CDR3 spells CASSSGQGGNQPQHF. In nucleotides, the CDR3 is TGTGCCAGCAGCTCCGGACAGGGAGGCAATCAGCCCCAGCATTTT.

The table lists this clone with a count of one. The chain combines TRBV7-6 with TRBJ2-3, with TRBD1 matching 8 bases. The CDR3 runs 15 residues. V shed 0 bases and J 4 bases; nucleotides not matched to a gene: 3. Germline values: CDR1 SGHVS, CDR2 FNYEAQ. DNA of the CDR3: TGTGCCAGCAGCTTAGCAGCAGGGGGCGCAGATACGCAGTATTTT. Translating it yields CASSLAAGGADTQYF.

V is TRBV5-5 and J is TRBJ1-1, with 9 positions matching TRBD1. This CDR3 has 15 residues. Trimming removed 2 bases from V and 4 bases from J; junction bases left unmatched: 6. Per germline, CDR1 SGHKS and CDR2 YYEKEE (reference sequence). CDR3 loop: CASSLRTGVSTEAFF. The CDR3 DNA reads TGTGCCAGCAGCTTACGGACAGGGGTGAGCACTGAAGCTTTCTTT.

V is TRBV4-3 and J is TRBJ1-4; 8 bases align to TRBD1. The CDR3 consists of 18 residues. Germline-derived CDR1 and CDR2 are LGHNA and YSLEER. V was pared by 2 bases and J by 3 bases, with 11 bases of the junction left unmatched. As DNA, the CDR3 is TGCGCCAGCAGCCAAACTGGGGGGGTCAGGGGGCCTAATGAAAAACTGTTTTTT. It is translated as CASSQTGGVRGPNEKLFF.

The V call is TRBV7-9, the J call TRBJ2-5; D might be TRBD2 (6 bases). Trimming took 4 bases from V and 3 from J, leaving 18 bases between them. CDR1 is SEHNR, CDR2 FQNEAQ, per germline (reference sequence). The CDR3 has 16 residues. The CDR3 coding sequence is TGTGCCAGCAGCTCGGGAGAGCGGGCGGGGAAAGAGACCCAGTACTTC. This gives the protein CASSSGERAGKETQYF.

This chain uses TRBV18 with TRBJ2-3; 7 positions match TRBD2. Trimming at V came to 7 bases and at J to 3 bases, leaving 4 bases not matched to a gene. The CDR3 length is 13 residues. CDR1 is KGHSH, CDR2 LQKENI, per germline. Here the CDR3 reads CASCREVTDTQYF. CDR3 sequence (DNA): TGTGCCAGCTGTCGGGAGGTGACAGATACGCAGTATTTT. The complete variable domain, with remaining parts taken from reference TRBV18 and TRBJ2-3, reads NAGVMQNPRHLVRRRGQEARLRCSPMKGHSHVYWYRQLPEEGLKFMVYLQKENIIDESGMPKERFSAEFPKEGPSILRIQQVVRGDSAAYFCASCREVTDTQYFGPGTRLTVL.